This entry is about one T cell receptor (beta chain). MiXCR, run by TCRdb on the 5' RACE reads, gives a single entry per CDR3 protein. The sample consists of about 180,000 distinct CDR3 sequences, around 18% of them appearing once. Germline V gene lookup returns CDR1 MDHEN and CDR2 SYDVKM. CDR3 size: 15 residues. The junction had 10 bases not matched to a gene; V was cut back by 9 bases and J by 5 bases. The sample comes from a study of T-cell memory formation after mild COVID-19. The receptor was derived from a man aged 18 to 35 who had mild COVID-19 (a few samples of this study predate the infection). Cell type and time point are not known. The chain carries TRBV28 and TRBJ2-3, with 11 nucleotides matching TRBD2. Sequencing was done on a sample of PBMCs or a T cell subset sorted from them (not recorded which). The CDR3, as DNA: TGTGCCAGTCACTCTAGCGGGGGGCAGCTAGATACGCAGTATTTT. As protein: CASHSSGGQLDTQYF. Full variable domain (remainder filled in from reference TRBV28 and TRBJ2-3): DVKVTQSSRYLVKRTGEKVFLECVQDMDHENMFWYRQDPGLGLRLIYFSYDVKMKEKGDIPEGYSVSREKKERFSLILESASTNQTSMYLCASHSSGGQLDTQYFGPGTRLTVL.